A selection of T cell receptor beta chains follows, all from one sample in a study of patients and donors after allogeneic stem cell transplantation. Each CDR3 protein gets one entry after TCRdb re-called the RT-PCR reads with MiXCR. Counted here are 200,000 to 250,000 distinct CDR3 sequences, roughly 13% occurring once; the ten biggest clones make up around a tenth. The sequencing input was blood, either unsorted or a sorted T cell fraction (not recorded which). These receptors all stem from a human donor who was either an allogeneic HSCT recipient or a stem cell or donor lymphocyte infusion donor (not recorded which). It is not recorded whose cells these are; they may come from a transplant donor. Both conserved end residues are part of each CDR3. D genes are given only for firm matches. Expanded clones are given a class, and other clones once, few, many or no size at all.

abundance: many; j_gene: TRBJ2-5; v_gene: TRBV10-3; d_gene: -; CDR3nt: TGTGCCATCAGGATGGGGGGGCTAAAGACCCAGTACTTC; CDR3aa: CAIRMGGLKTQYF
abundance: -; j_gene: TRBJ2-6; v_gene: TRBV11-2; d_gene: -; CDR3nt: TGTGCCAGCAGCTTAAGGGACCGCGGCGGGGCCAACGTCCTGACTTTC; CDR3aa: CASSLRDRGGANVLTF
abundance: -; j_gene: TRBJ1-5; v_gene: TRBV11-2; d_gene: -; CDR3nt: TGTGCCAGCAGCTTAACCCCCTCCGGGCGCGGGTCTGGTCAGCCCCAGCATTTT; CDR3aa: CASSLTPSGRGSGQPQHF
abundance: few; j_gene: TRBJ1-1; v_gene: TRBV20-1; d_gene: TRBD1; CDR3nt: TGCAGTGCTAGAAGAGGACAGGGGTACGAAGCTTTCTTT; CDR3aa: CSARRGQGYEAFF
abundance: -; j_gene: TRBJ2-2; v_gene: TRBV10-3; d_gene: -; CDR3nt: TGTGCCATCAGTGAGTCGACGTGGCTAAATTCCGGGGAGCTGTTTTTT; CDR3aa: CAISESTWLNSGELFF
abundance: -; j_gene: TRBJ2-6; v_gene: TRBV7-8; d_gene: -; CDR3nt: TGTGCCAGCAGCTTAGTCGGGTACTCTGGGGCCAACGTCCTGACTTTC; CDR3aa: CASSLVGYSGANVLTF
abundance: -; j_gene: TRBJ1-5; v_gene: TRBV9; d_gene: -; CDR3nt: TGTGCCAGCAGCCCTACAGGTTTAGGGCAGCCCCAGCATTTT; CDR3aa: CASSPTGLGQPQHF
abundance: few; j_gene: TRBJ2-1; v_gene: TRBV6-4; d_gene: -; CDR3nt: TGTGCCAGCACCCCTGAATTCGGGGCTGGCTACAATGAGCAGTTCTTC; CDR3aa: CASTPEFGAGYNEQFF
abundance: few; j_gene: TRBJ1-1; v_gene: TRBV20-1; d_gene: TRBD1; CDR3nt: TGCAGTGCTGGCCGGGACAGGGCGGCTTTCTTT; CDR3aa: CSAGRDRAAFF
abundance: -; j_gene: TRBJ2-2; v_gene: TRBV5-1; d_gene: TRBD1; CDR3nt: TGCGCCAGCAGCCCTATAGCGACAGGGGCCCGCACCGGGGAGCTGTTTTTT; CDR3aa: CASSPIATGARTGELFF
abundance: -; j_gene: TRBJ2-2; v_gene: TRBV2; d_gene: TRBD2; CDR3nt: TGTGCCAGCAGTGATGTAGCGGGAGGAACCGGGGAGCTGTTTTTT; CDR3aa: CASSDVAGGTGELFF
abundance: many; j_gene: TRBJ2-1; v_gene: TRBV5-1; d_gene: TRBD2; CDR3nt: TGCGCCAGCAGCTACGGGACTAGCAGGGATGAGCAGTTCTTC; CDR3aa: CASSYGTSRDEQFF
abundance: few; j_gene: TRBJ1-2; v_gene: TRBV6-1; d_gene: -; CDR3nt: TGTGCCAGCACCCGAGGGGGGGGCACTCTTGGCTACACCTTC; CDR3aa: CASTRGGGTLGYTF
abundance: -; j_gene: TRBJ2-7; v_gene: TRBV30; d_gene: -; CDR3nt: TGTGCCTGGCCCGAAGGGGGTCCCTCCTACGAGCAGTACTTC; CDR3aa: CAWPEGGPSYEQYF
abundance: many; j_gene: TRBJ2-4; v_gene: TRBV6-1; d_gene: -; CDR3nt: TGTGCCAGCAGTCCCGGTGGGGCCAAAAACATTCAGTACTTC; CDR3aa: CASSPGGAKNIQYF
abundance: -; j_gene: TRBJ1-4; v_gene: TRBV7-2; d_gene: TRBD1; CDR3nt: TGTGCCAGCAGCGCCACAGGGGGCACAAGTGAAAAACTGTTTTTT; CDR3aa: CASSATGGTSEKLFF